These T cell receptor beta chains were read from a single sample in a study of CD8 T cells in Susac syndrome. In TCRdb, the immunoSEQ multiplex PCR reads were re-called with MiXCR into one record per CDR3 protein. The sample holds 65,000 to 95,000 distinct CDR3 sequences, approximately 95% seen once. Sequenced: CD8+ T cells from PBMCs. The source is a human donor with Susac syndrome. CDR3s include the opening cysteine and the closing phenylalanine or tryptophan. Each record gives: D gene, J gene, clone size, V gene, CDR3 protein, CDR3 DNA. D genes are given only for firm matches. Rows may omit the clone size; those that give it use once, few, many or a size class.

d_call: -
j_call: TRBJ1-5
clone_size: -
v_call: TRBV12-3/TRBV12-4
cdr3_aa: CASSPGRTNQPQHF
cdr3_nt: TGTGCCAGCAGCCCGGGGCGTACCAATCAGCCCCAGCATTTT

d_call: -
j_call: TRBJ2-7
clone_size: few
v_call: TRBV11-2
cdr3_aa: CASSLTGGTYEQYF
cdr3_nt: TGTGCCAGCAGCTTGACAGGTGGCACCTACGAGCAGTACTTC

d_call: -
j_call: TRBJ2-3
clone_size: once
v_call: TRBV20-1
cdr3_aa: CSASLATDTQYF
cdr3_nt: TGCAGTGCTAGTTTGGCCACAGATACGCAGTATTTT

d_call: -
j_call: TRBJ2-7
clone_size: -
v_call: TRBV4-2
cdr3_aa: CASSQGAYEQYF
cdr3_nt: TGTGCCAGCAGCCAAGGGGCCTACGAGCAGTACTTC

d_call: -
j_call: TRBJ2-7
clone_size: -
v_call: TRBV29-1
cdr3_aa: CSVSHLVGEQYF
cdr3_nt: TGCAGCGTTAGTCACCTTGTCGGCGAGCAGTACTTC

d_call: -
j_call: TRBJ1-5
clone_size: -
v_call: TRBV9
cdr3_aa: CASSGQHNQPQHF
cdr3_nt: TGTGCCAGCAGCGGACAGCACAATCAGCCCCAGCATTTT

d_call: -
j_call: TRBJ1-1
clone_size: once
v_call: TRBV13
cdr3_aa: CASSLSGTLTEAFF
cdr3_nt: TGTGCCAGCAGCTTATCGGGCACCCTCACTGAAGCTTTCTTT

d_call: -
j_call: TRBJ2-7
clone_size: -
v_call: TRBV3-1
cdr3_aa: CASSQAGAEQYF
cdr3_nt: TGTGCCAGCAGCCAAGCAGGGGCCGAGCAGTACTTC

d_call: TRBD1
j_call: TRBJ1-1
clone_size: -
v_call: TRBV9
cdr3_aa: CASSASQGMNTEAFF
cdr3_nt: TGTGCCAGCAGCGCCTCACAGGGGATGAACACTGAAGCTTTCTTT

d_call: -
j_call: TRBJ1-5
clone_size: -
v_call: TRBV27
cdr3_aa: CASSLSGIGNQPQHF
cdr3_nt: TGTGCCAGCAGTTTATCAGGGATCGGCAATCAGCCCCAGCATTTT

d_call: -
j_call: TRBJ2-3
clone_size: -
v_call: TRBV6-5
cdr3_aa: CASSYSTAPTDTQYF
cdr3_nt: TGTGCCAGCAGTTACTCAACAGCACCGACAGATACGCAGTATTTT

d_call: -
j_call: TRBJ2-2
clone_size: -
v_call: TRBV15
cdr3_aa: CATSSAPGTGELFF
cdr3_nt: TGTGCCACCAGCAGTGCCCCGGGGACCGGGGAGCTGTTTTTT

d_call: -
j_call: TRBJ2-7
clone_size: -
v_call: TRBV5-1
cdr3_aa: CASNRDGFYEQYF
cdr3_nt: TGCGCCAGCAACCGGGACGGATTCTACGAGCAGTACTTC

d_call: -
j_call: TRBJ2-4
clone_size: -
v_call: TRBV20-1
cdr3_aa: CSARDWRNLAKNIQYF
cdr3_nt: TGCAGTGCTAGAGATTGGAGGAATCTAGCCAAAAACATTCAGTACTTC

d_call: TRBD2
j_call: TRBJ2-3
clone_size: once
v_call: TRBV27
cdr3_aa: CASSLSWASGRADTQYF
cdr3_nt: TGTGCCAGCAGTTTATCGTGGGCTAGCGGGAGGGCAGATACGCAGTATTTT

d_call: TRBD2
j_call: TRBJ2-1
clone_size: -
v_call: TRBV27
cdr3_aa: CASSLAGVNEQFF
cdr3_nt: TGTGCCAGCAGTTTAGCGGGGGTCAATGAGCAGTTCTTC

d_call: TRBD2
j_call: TRBJ2-7
clone_size: -
v_call: TRBV28
cdr3_aa: CASSLLRSSGTTYEQYF
cdr3_nt: TGTGCCAGCAGTTTGTTAAGGTCTAGCGGGACGACCTACGAGCAGTACTTC

d_call: TRBD2
j_call: TRBJ2-1
clone_size: once
v_call: TRBV7-8
cdr3_aa: CASSLVLAGGGGDNNEQFF
cdr3_nt: TGTGCCAGCAGCTTAGTACTAGCGGGAGGTGGGGGGGACAACAATGAGCAGTTCTTC

d_call: -
j_call: TRBJ2-3
clone_size: -
v_call: TRBV28
cdr3_aa: CASSPNVDREDDTQYF
cdr3_nt: TGTGCCAGCAGCCCTAACGTTGACAGGGAGGACGATACGCAGTATTTT

d_call: TRBD1
j_call: TRBJ2-2
clone_size: once
v_call: TRBV28
cdr3_aa: CASSLWTGGIGTGELFF
cdr3_nt: TGTGCCAGCAGTTTATGGACAGGGGGCATCGGCACCGGGGAGCTGTTTTTT

d_call: -
j_call: TRBJ2-7
clone_size: -
v_call: TRBV27
cdr3_aa: CASSLSPQGNEQYF
cdr3_nt: TGTGCCAGCAGTTTATCACCGCAGGGAAACGAGCAGTACTTC

d_call: -
j_call: TRBJ1-4
clone_size: -
v_call: TRBV7-2
cdr3_aa: CASSLEELNEKLFF
cdr3_nt: TGTGCCAGCAGTCTGGAGGAGTTAAATGAAAAACTGTTTTTT

d_call: -
j_call: TRBJ2-7
clone_size: -
v_call: TRBV29-1
cdr3_aa: CSVVDQGSEQYF
cdr3_nt: TGCAGCGTTGTAGACCAGGGTTCCGAGCAGTACTTC

d_call: TRBD2
j_call: TRBJ2-7
clone_size: -
v_call: TRBV29-1
cdr3_aa: CSVEPGLGYEQYF
cdr3_nt: TGCAGCGTTGAGCCGGGACTAGGCTACGAGCAGTACTTC

d_call: -
j_call: TRBJ1-1
clone_size: -
v_call: TRBV20-1
cdr3_aa: CSAGVGTVNTEAFF
cdr3_nt: TGCAGTGCTGGGGTCGGGACGGTGAACACTGAAGCTTTCTTT

d_call: TRBD2
j_call: TRBJ2-3
clone_size: -
v_call: TRBV20-1
cdr3_aa: CSARDRGAGAWADTQYF
cdr3_nt: TGCAGTGCTAGAGACCGAGGAGCGGGAGCTTGGGCAGATACGCAGTATTTT

d_call: -
j_call: TRBJ1-6
clone_size: -
v_call: TRBV21-1
cdr3_aa: CASSKTGANSPLHF
cdr3_nt: TGTGCCAGCAGCAAGACAGGGGCGAATTCACCCCTCCACTTT

d_call: TRBD1
j_call: TRBJ2-3
clone_size: once
v_call: TRBV12-3/TRBV12-4
cdr3_aa: CATAPGQGSDTQYF
cdr3_nt: TGTGCCACCGCCCCGGGACAGGGCTCAGATACGCAGTATTTT

d_call: -
j_call: TRBJ1-6
clone_size: once
v_call: TRBV4-2
cdr3_aa: CASSQVQGQNSPLHF
cdr3_nt: TGTGCCAGCAGCCAAGTACAGGGTCAAAATTCACCCCTCCACTTT

d_call: -
j_call: TRBJ2-7
clone_size: -
v_call: TRBV13
cdr3_aa: CASSSTRNEQYF
cdr3_nt: TGTGCCAGCAGCAGTACCCGGAACGAGCAGTACTTC

d_call: -
j_call: TRBJ2-7
clone_size: few
v_call: TRBV5-1
cdr3_aa: CASSLREDYEQYF
cdr3_nt: TGCGCCAGCAGCTTGAGGGAGGACTACGAGCAGTACTTC

d_call: TRBD2
j_call: TRBJ2-1
clone_size: -
v_call: TRBV7-8
cdr3_aa: CASSLAGLADYNEQFF
cdr3_nt: TGTGCCAGCAGCTTAGCGGGACTAGCGGATTACAATGAGCAGTTCTTC

d_call: -
j_call: TRBJ2-3
clone_size: -
v_call: TRBV12-5
cdr3_aa: CASGLYLSDNTDTQYF
cdr3_nt: TGTGCTAGTGGTTTATACCTTAGTGATAACACAGATACGCAGTATTTT

d_call: -
j_call: TRBJ1-1
clone_size: -
v_call: TRBV29-1
cdr3_aa: CSVPEGGAFF
cdr3_nt: TGCAGCGTTCCCGAGGGGGGGGCTTTCTTT

d_call: TRBD1
j_call: TRBJ2-7
clone_size: -
v_call: TRBV20-1
cdr3_aa: CSAFHRDRSYEQYF
cdr3_nt: TGCAGTGCTTTCCACCGGGACAGATCCTACGAGCAGTACTTC

d_call: -
j_call: TRBJ2-1
clone_size: -
v_call: TRBV9
cdr3_aa: CASSVSRDEQFF
cdr3_nt: TGTGCCAGCAGCGTCTCGCGTGATGAGCAGTTCTTC

d_call: -
j_call: TRBJ1-2
clone_size: -
v_call: TRBV12-3/TRBV12-4
cdr3_aa: CASSLSTLGGYTF
cdr3_nt: TGTGCCAGCAGTTTGAGTACCCTTGGGGGCTACACCTTC

d_call: -
j_call: TRBJ2-3
clone_size: -
v_call: TRBV23-1
cdr3_aa: CASSQGAGASTDTQYF
cdr3_nt: TGCGCCAGCAGTCAAGGGGCAGGGGCAAGCACAGATACGCAGTATTTT

d_call: TRBD1
j_call: TRBJ2-3
clone_size: once
v_call: TRBV2
cdr3_aa: CASSEATGLLTDTQYF
cdr3_nt: TGTGCCAGCAGTGAAGCGACAGGGCTTTTGACAGATACGCAGTATTTT

d_call: -
j_call: TRBJ2-7
clone_size: -
v_call: TRBV14
cdr3_aa: CASSQPDRSSYEQYF
cdr3_nt: TGTGCCAGCAGCCAACCTGACAGGAGCTCCTACGAGCAGTACTTC

d_call: -
j_call: TRBJ2-2
clone_size: -
v_call: TRBV15
cdr3_aa: CATSRGLEGDTGELFF
cdr3_nt: TGTGCCACCAGCAGAGGACTAGAGGGGGACACCGGGGAGCTGTTTTTT

d_call: -
j_call: TRBJ2-6
clone_size: once
v_call: TRBV28
cdr3_aa: CASSWAGAGSGANVLTF
cdr3_nt: TGTGCCAGCAGTTGGGCAGGGGCCGGCTCTGGGGCCAACGTCCTGACTTTC

d_call: TRBD2
j_call: TRBJ2-5
clone_size: -
v_call: TRBV20-1
cdr3_aa: CSARPLREGKEQETQYF
cdr3_nt: TGCAGTGCTAGACCCCTGCGGGAGGGGAAGGAACAAGAGACCCAGTACTTC

d_call: -
j_call: TRBJ2-1
clone_size: -
v_call: TRBV7-9
cdr3_aa: CASSLLEPHNEQFF
cdr3_nt: TGTGCCAGCAGCTTATTGGAGCCCCACAATGAGCAGTTCTTC

d_call: -
j_call: TRBJ2-7
clone_size: -
v_call: TRBV12-3/TRBV12-4
cdr3_aa: CASLGGSYEQYF
cdr3_nt: TGTGCCAGCCTAGGGGGCTCCTACGAGCAGTACTTC

d_call: -
j_call: TRBJ1-6
clone_size: -
v_call: TRBV12-3/TRBV12-4
cdr3_aa: CASRDGDNSPLHF
cdr3_nt: TGTGCCAGCCGGGACGGTGATAATTCACCCCTCCACTTT

d_call: -
j_call: TRBJ2-1
clone_size: -
v_call: TRBV15
cdr3_aa: CATSSENRGSYNEQFF
cdr3_nt: TGTGCCACCAGCAGTGAAAATAGAGGCTCCTACAATGAGCAGTTCTTC

d_call: TRBD2
j_call: TRBJ2-3
clone_size: few
v_call: TRBV28
cdr3_aa: CASRRGADTQYF
cdr3_nt: TGTGCCAGTCGACGGGGGGCAGATACGCAGTATTTT

d_call: -
j_call: TRBJ2-3
clone_size: -
v_call: TRBV7-9
cdr3_aa: CASSPRGLPLTQYF
cdr3_nt: TGTGCCAGCAGCCCGCGGGGACTGCCATTGACGCAGTATTTT

d_call: TRBD1
j_call: TRBJ1-1
clone_size: -
v_call: TRBV12-3/TRBV12-4
cdr3_aa: CASSDRDTEAFF
cdr3_nt: TGTGCCAGCAGTGACAGGGATACTGAAGCTTTCTTT

d_call: -
j_call: TRBJ2-5
clone_size: -
v_call: TRBV9
cdr3_aa: CASSVGLVSPETQYF
cdr3_nt: TGTGCCAGCAGCGTGGGGCTAGTAAGCCCTGAGACCCAGTACTTC

d_call: -
j_call: TRBJ1-4
clone_size: -
v_call: TRBV7-8
cdr3_aa: CASRTGRNEKLFF
cdr3_nt: TGTGCCAGCAGGACAGGACGAAATGAAAAACTGTTTTTT